The 18 T cell receptor beta chains listed next were all sequenced from one sample in a study of Ad26.COV2.S vaccination and SARS-CoV-2 variants. Generated by immunoSEQ multiplex PCR, the TCRdb table keeps only in-frame clones and is missing some. The sample lists 380,000 or so clones; about 86% were seen once. Noted treatment: around 19 received Ad26.COV2.S at low or high dose, single or two shots; roughly five received placebo; per-sample allocation not given. Samples came from day 63 after the first vaccine or placebo injection. The material was peripheral blood, obtained in a trial of Ad26.COV2.S vaccine versus placebo. Receptors originate from a person between 18 and 59 years old who received the Ad26.COV2.S COVID-19 vaccine or a placebo.

Of note for this clone: The sample holds other DNA sequences that translate to the same CDR3. The V gene is TRBV24-1, the J gene TRBJ2-1; 14 bases map to TRBD2. Per germline, CDR1 KGHDR and CDR2 SFDVKD. The CDR3 totals 16 residues. V shed 4 bases and J 6 bases; nucleotides not matched to a gene: 4. CDR3 region: CATSDWTSGRSNEQFF. The CDR3, as DNA: TGTGCCACCAGTGACTGGACTAGCGGGAGGTCCAATGAGCAGTTCTTC.

The chain links TRBV27 to TRBJ2-3, with D perhaps given as TRBD1 or TRBD2 (5 bases each). CDR1 and CDR2 from the germline V gene are MNHEY and SMNVEV (reference sequence). The V gene lost 8 bases and the J gene lost 2 bases, with 8 bases spanning the gap. The CDR3 is 12 residues long. CDR3 sequence (DNA): TGTGCCAGCTGGGGGTACACAGATACGCAGTATTTT. Translating gives CASWGYTDTQYF.

This chain links TRBV6-2 or TRBV6-3 with TRBJ2-3, with 7 bases identical to TRBD2. The germline V gene encodes CDR1 MNHEY and CDR2 SVGEGT. The CDR3 extends over 18 amino acids. After removal of 0 bases from V and 5 bases from J, the junction contained 14 bases not matched to a gene. The CDR3: CASSYSILGLNRRDTQYF. CDR3 bases: TGTGCCAGCAGTTACTCGATCCTGGGACTAAATAGACGAGATACGCAGTATTTT.

The chain has TRBV7-2 and TRBJ2-1; a possible D gene is TRBD1 (5 bases). Germline CDR1 is SGHTA and CDR2 is FQGNSA. The ends were cut back, 8 bases at V and 0 bases at J, with 17 bases in the middle. The CDR3 is 16 amino acids. CDR3 coding DNA: TGTGCCAGCGCAGGGTGGGTGGCAAGCTCCTACAATGAGCAGTTCTTC. Protein: CASAGWVASSYNEQFF.

The chain links TRBV28 to TRBJ1-2; a weak D match, TRBD1 (6 bases). The CDR3 runs 15 residues. Trimming removed 3 bases from V and 5 bases from J, with 16 bases in between. Germline V CDR1 and CDR2: MDHEN, SYDVKM. As DNA, the CDR3 is TGTGCCAGCAGTTTGGCAACAGGGCTCCGGTATGGCTACACCTTC. It specifies CASSLATGLRYGYTF.

This clone was found once. In the same sample, other DNA sequences code for this CDR3. This chain joins TRBV6-2 or TRBV6-3 and TRBJ2-1; a weak D match, TRBD2 (5 bases). V dropped 0 bases and J dropped 6 bases, with 9 bases sitting between them. This CDR3 region has 14 residues. CDR1 MNHEY and CDR2 SVGEGT come from the germline V gene. CDR3 nucleotide sequence: TGTGCCAGCAGTTACTCGGTCGGGGTCAATGAGCAGTTCTTC. Its protein product is CASSYSVGVNEQFF.

The chain recombines TRBV7-9 with TRBJ2-1, with 8 bases that match TRBD2. V was clipped by 5 bases and J by 12 bases; unmatched bases: 9. CDR3 length equals 13 residues. Germline CDR1 is SEHNR and CDR2 is FQNEAQ (reference sequence). For the CDR3, the DNA is TGTGCCAGCAGCCCCCGCTGGAGCGGGAGGCAGTTCTTC. It is translated as CASSPRWSGRQFF.

The chain carries TRBV10-1 and TRBJ2-2; 7 nucleotides match TRBD1. The germline gives CDR1 WNHNN, CDR2 SYGVQD (reference sequence). This CDR3 spans 13 amino acids. V lost 6 bases, J lost 5 bases, and 3 bases stayed unmatched. CDR3 nucleotides: TGCGCCAGCAGCACAGGGGCAACCGGGGAGCTGTTTTTT. Translation: CASSTGATGELFF.

This chain connects TRBV5-1 to TRBJ2-2, with a possible D match to TRBD1 (6 bases). The CDR3 has 15 amino acids. The germline V gene encodes CDR1 SGHRS and CDR2 YFSETQ. Trimming pared 4 bases from V and 0 bases from J, leaving 10 bases between. CDR3 sequence reads: CASSLRQANTGELFF. DNA of the CDR3: TGCGCCAGCAGCCTAAGACAGGCGAACACCGGGGAGCTGTTTTTT.

The chain has TRBV12-3 or TRBV12-4 and TRBJ2-7; D not certain. There are 12 residues in the CDR3. Deletions cut 5 bases from V and 0 bases from J, with 5 bases between. This CDR3 is CASSASSYEQYF. CDR3 in DNA: TGTGCCAGCAGTGCCAGCTCCTACGAGCAGTACTTC.

This clone came up a few times. The rearrangement uses TRBV5-5 and TRBJ1-1; a weak D match, TRBD1 (6 bases). This CDR3 is built from 14 residues. The ends were cut back, 5 bases at V and 1 base at J, with 12 bases in the middle. CDR1 and CDR2 (germline): SGHKS, YYEKEE (reference sequence). As DNA, the CDR3 is TGTGCCAGCAGGATGGGACACTCGAACACTGAAGCTTTCTTT. Its protein product is CASRMGHSNTEAFF.

By share of the sample, this clone is medium-sized (0.01 to 0.1%). The chain combines TRBV18 with TRBJ2-1; 9 bases fit TRBD1. Germline V gene lookup returns CDR1 KGHSH and CDR2 LQKENI. The J segment lost 5 bases and the V segment lost 3 bases, leaving 5 bases of the junction unmatched. The CDR3 extends over 15 amino acids. The CDR3 sequence: CASSPDRGAHNEQFF. The CDR3 region has the DNA TGTGCCAGCTCACCCGACAGGGGGGCCCACAATGAGCAGTTCTTC. The full variable domain, rest sourced from reference TRBV18 and TRBJ2-1, is NAGVMQNPRHLVRRRGQEARLRCSPMKGHSHVYWYRQLPEEGLKFMVYLQKENIIDESGMPKERFSAEFPKEGPSILRIQQVVRGDSAAYFCASSPDRGAHNEQFFGPGTRLTVL.

This rearrangement joins TRBV28 to TRBJ1-1; 9 positions agree with TRBD1. CDR3 length: 13 residues. The trim removed 2 bases at V and 12 bases at J, leaving 7 bases unmatched. In germline, CDR1 is MDHEN, CDR2 SYDVKM. CDR3 sequence: CASSLNRDRVTFF. In DNA form, the CDR3 reads TGTGCCAGCAGTTTAAATCGGGACAGGGTCACTTTCTTT.

The V call is TRBV2, the J call TRBJ2-7; 9 nucleotides match TRBD2. The junction had 5 bases not matched to a gene; V was cut back by 8 bases and J by 3 bases. The CDR3 covers 13 residues. In germline, CDR1 is SNHLY, CDR2 FYNNEI. The CDR3 region is CASLPTSGYEQYF. CDR3 sequence (DNA): TGTGCCAGCCTCCCGACTAGCGGCTACGAGCAGTACTTC.

V is TRBV7-9 and J is TRBJ1-1; no definite D call. CDR3 size: 13 residues. Germline CDR1 reads SEHNR; CDR2 reads FQNEAQ (reference sequence). V lost 4 bases, J lost 0 bases, and 6 bases lay in between. CDR3 DNA sequence: TGTGCCAGCAGCTCGCAATTGAACACTGAAGCTTTCTTT. It yields the protein CASSSQLNTEAFF.

V usage is TRBV6-5 and J usage is TRBJ1-2; 11 nucleotides agree with TRBD1. The V segment lost 8 bases and the J segment 3 bases; nucleotides outside the gene matches: 5. Germline loops: CDR1 MNHEY, CDR2 SVGAGI. This CDR3 region has 14 residues. For the CDR3, the DNA is TGTGCCAGCCTAGCGGGACAGGGGGACTATGGCTACACCTTC. The encoded protein is CASLAGQGDYGYTF.

V gene TRBV4-1 combines with J gene TRBJ1-1; D uncertain. Germline assignment: CDR1 MGHRA and CDR2 YSYEKL. The CDR3 is made up of 15 amino acids. V was clipped by 4 bases and J by 1 base, with 13 bases between them. For the CDR3, the DNA is TGCGCCAGCAGCCCCAATCGGGGTGGGAACACTGAAGCTTTCTTT. This translates into CASSPNRGGNTEAFF.

V usage is TRBV5-1 and J usage is TRBJ2-3; TRBD2 matches 8 bases. J gave up 3 bases and V 2 bases, and 5 bases lay outside the gene matches. There are 15 residues in the CDR3. Germline V lookup: CDR1 SGHRS, CDR2 YFSETQ. The CDR3 DNA sequence: TGCGCCAGCAGCTTTAGCGGGGATAGAACAGATACGCAGTATTTT. This translates into CASSFSGDRTDTQYF.